The text below deals with one T cell receptor (beta chain). Its antigen remains unknown. The data were obtained in a study of graft-versus-host responses after intestinal transplantation. Study in general: Those transplanted obtained multivisceral, liver-intestinal, or isolated intestinal grafts. Induction with anti-thymocyte globulin, then tacrolimus and steroids for around three years, was given to all recipients. Notes on the study in general: Researchers found GvH clones in recipient marrow, and some showed up first in ileum or blood.

Using immunoSEQ multiplex PCR, the repertoire was profiled, and TCRdb retains in-frame clones only, with some absent. The data show roughly 100,000 clones, with approximately 94% seen just once and 0.95% to 1.5% held by the top ten. V lost 5 bases to trimming and J lost 3 bases, with 5 bases between them. The V gene's germline CDR1 is MNHEY and CDR2 SMNVEV (reference sequence). This CDR3 region has 12 residues. Sequenced here: unstimulated CD8+ T cells sorted from spleen or lymph node cells, sampled before intestinal transplant. The rearrangement links TRBV27 to TRBJ2-1; a possible D gene is TRBD2 (5 bases). This TCR was recovered from a human donor who received an intestinal transplant. The CDR3 protein is CASSSGYNEQFF. In DNA, the CDR3 is TGTGCCAGCAGTAGCGGCTACAATGAGCAGTTCTTC.